This is a list of T cell receptor beta chains from one sample in a study of CD8 T cells in Susac syndrome. Each CDR3 protein is one row after TCRdb ran MiXCR on the immunoSEQ multiplex PCR reads. The table shows 71,000 or so distinct CDR3 sequences, with 90% to 95% occurring only once. The specimen was CD4+ T cells from PBMCs. These receptors originate from a human donor with Susac syndrome. Each CDR3 is given with its conserved first and last residue. A D gene is named only where the DNA matches it firmly. Some rows mark clone size as missing; the rest say once, few, many or name a class of expanded clone.

D gene	clone size	V gene	J gene	CDR3 DNA	CDR3 protein
-	once	TRBV7-9	TRBJ2-5	TGTGCCAGCAGCTTAGAATTGGCAGGAGAGACCCAGTACTTC	CASSLELAGETQYF
-	-	TRBV20-1	TRBJ1-4	TGCAGTGCTTGGGGTGGCGAAAAACTGTTTTTT	CSAWGGEKLFF
-	-	TRBV29-1	TRBJ1-2	TGCAGCGTTGCCTATGGCTACACCTTC	CSVAYGYTF
-	-	TRBV23-1	TRBJ1-1	TGCGCCAGCAGTCAGTTACCGGAGCTTTTCTTT	CASSQLPELFF
-	-	TRBV6-2/TRBV6-3	TRBJ2-7	TGTGCCAGCAGCCGCGACTACGAGCAGTACTTC	CASSRDYEQYF
TRBD1	-	TRBV6-5	TRBJ1-5	TGTGCCAGCAGCAAAGGGACAGGGAGCAATCAGCCCCAGCATTTT	CASSKGTGSNQPQHF
-	-	TRBV9	TRBJ2-6	TGTGCCAGCAGCGCCACAGCCGTCGGCTCTGGGGCCAACGTCCTGACTTTC	CASSATAVGSGANVLTF
-	-	TRBV29-1	TRBJ1-1	TGCAGCGTTGAGGGCCGGAGCATGAACACTGAAGCTTTCTTT	CSVEGRSMNTEAFF
-	-	TRBV20-1	TRBJ1-5	TGCAGTGCTGGCTCGCTTCAGCCCCAGCATTTT	CSAGSLQPQHF
-	-	TRBV20-1	TRBJ2-3	TGCAGCTACGATTTGACCCGCACAGATACGCAGTATTTT	CSYDLTRTDTQYF
-	-	TRBV7-2	TRBJ2-2	TGTGCCAGCAGCTTCCGGGACGGGGAGCTGTTTTTT	CASSFRDGELFF